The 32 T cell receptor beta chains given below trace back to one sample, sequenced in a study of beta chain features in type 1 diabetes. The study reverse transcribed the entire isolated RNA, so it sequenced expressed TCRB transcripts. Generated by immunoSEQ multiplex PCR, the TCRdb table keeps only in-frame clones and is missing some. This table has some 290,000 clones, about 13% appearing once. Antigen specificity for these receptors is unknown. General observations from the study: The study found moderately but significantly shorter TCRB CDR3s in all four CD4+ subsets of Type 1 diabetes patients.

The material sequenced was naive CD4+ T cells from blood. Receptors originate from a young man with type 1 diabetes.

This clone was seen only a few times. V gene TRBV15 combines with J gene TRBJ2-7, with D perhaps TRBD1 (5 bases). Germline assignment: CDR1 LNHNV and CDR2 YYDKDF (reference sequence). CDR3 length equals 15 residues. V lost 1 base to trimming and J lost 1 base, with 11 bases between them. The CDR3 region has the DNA TGTGCCACCAGCAGAGCAGGGTCTCAGTCCTACGAGCAGTACTTC. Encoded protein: CATSRAGSQSYEQYF.

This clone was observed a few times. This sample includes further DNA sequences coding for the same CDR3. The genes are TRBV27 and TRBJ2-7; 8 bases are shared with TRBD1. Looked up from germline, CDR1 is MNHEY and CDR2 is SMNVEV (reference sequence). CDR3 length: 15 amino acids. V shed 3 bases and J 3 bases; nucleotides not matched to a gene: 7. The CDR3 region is CASSLSGTGGYEQYF. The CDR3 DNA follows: TGTGCCAGCAGTTTGTCCGGGACAGGAGGCTACGAGCAGTACTTC.

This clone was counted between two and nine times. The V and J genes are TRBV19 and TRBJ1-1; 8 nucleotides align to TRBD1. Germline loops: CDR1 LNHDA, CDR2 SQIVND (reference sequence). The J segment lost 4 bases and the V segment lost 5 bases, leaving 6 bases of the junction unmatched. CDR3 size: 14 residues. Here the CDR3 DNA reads TGTGCCAGTAGTGCCCGCGGACAGGGCACTGAAGCTTTCTTT. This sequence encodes CASSARGQGTEAFF.

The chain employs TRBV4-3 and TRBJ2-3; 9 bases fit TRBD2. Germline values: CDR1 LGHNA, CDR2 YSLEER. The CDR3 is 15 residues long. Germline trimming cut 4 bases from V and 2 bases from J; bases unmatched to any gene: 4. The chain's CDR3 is CASSRGTSYTDTQYF. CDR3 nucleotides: TGCGCCAGCAGCCGGGGGACTAGCTACACAGATACGCAGTATTTT.

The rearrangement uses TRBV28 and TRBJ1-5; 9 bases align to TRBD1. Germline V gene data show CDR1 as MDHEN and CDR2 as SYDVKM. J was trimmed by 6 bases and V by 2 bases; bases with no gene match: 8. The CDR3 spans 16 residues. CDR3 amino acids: CASSLLGTGSIQPQHF. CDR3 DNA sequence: TGTGCCAGCAGTTTACTTGGGACAGGGAGTATTCAGCCCCAGCATTTT.

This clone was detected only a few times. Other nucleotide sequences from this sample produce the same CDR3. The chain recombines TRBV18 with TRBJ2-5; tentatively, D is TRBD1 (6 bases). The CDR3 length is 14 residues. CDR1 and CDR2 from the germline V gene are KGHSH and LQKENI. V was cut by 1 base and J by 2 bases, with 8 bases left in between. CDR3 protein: CASSPLDSQETQYF. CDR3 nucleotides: TGTGCCAGCTCACCACTGGACAGTCAAGAGACCCAGTACTTC.

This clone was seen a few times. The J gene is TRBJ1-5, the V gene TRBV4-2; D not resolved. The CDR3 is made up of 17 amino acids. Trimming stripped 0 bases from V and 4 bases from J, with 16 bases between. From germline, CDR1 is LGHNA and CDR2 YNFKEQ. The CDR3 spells CASSQDHMSGGNQPQHF. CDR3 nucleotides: TGTGCCAGCAGCCAAGATCACATGTCAGGTGGAAATCAGCCCCAGCATTTT.

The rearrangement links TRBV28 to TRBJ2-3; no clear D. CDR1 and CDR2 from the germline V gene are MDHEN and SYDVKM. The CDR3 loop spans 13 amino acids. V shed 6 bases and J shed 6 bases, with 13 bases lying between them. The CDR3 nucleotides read TGTGCCAGCAGCTCCAGTCCGATGGATACGCAGTATTTT. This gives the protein CASSSSPMDTQYF.

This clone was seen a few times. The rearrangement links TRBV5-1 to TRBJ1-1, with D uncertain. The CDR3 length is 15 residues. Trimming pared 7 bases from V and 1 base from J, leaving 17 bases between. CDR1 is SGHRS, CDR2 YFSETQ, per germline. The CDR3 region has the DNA TGCGCCAGCTCGTCAGGAACTTTGGGGAACACTGAAGCTTTCTTT. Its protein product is CASSSGTLGNTEAFF.

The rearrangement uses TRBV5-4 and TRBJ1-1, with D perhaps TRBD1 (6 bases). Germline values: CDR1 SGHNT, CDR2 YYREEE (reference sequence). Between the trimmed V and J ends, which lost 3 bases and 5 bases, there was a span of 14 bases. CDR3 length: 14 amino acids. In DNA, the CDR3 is TGTGCCAGCAGCTCAGCGGGGAGGGGGACTGAAGCTTTCTTT. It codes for CASSSAGRGTEAFF.

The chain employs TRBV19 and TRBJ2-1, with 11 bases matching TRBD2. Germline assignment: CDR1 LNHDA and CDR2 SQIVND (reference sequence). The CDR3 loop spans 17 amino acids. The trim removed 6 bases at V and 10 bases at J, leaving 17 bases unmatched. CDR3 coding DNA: TGTGCCAGTAGCAGGACCGGGACTAGCGGAAGGAAACGCGAGCAGTTCTTC. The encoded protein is CASSRTGTSGRKREQFF.

CDR3 DNA sequence: TGTGCCAGCAGTCCCTTGGGGGGTAGGAAGCCCCAGCATTTT. It translates to CASSPLGGRKPQHF. This chain joins TRBV28 and TRBJ1-5, with D possibly matching TRBD1 (5 bases). The CDR3 extends over 14 amino acids. CDR1 and CDR2 (germline): MDHEN, SYDVKM. Trimming pared 5 bases from V and 8 bases from J, leaving 16 bases between.

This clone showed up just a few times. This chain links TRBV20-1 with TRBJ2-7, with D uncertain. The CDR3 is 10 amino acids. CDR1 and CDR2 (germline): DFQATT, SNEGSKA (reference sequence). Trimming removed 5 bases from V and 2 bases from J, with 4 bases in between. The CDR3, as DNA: TGCAGTGCTTACACCTACGAGCAGTACTTC. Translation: CSAYTYEQYF.

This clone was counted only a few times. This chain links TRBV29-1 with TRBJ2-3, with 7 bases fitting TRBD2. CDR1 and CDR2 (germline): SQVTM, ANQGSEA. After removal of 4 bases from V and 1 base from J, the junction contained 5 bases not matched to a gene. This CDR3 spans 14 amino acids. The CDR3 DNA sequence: TGCAGCGTTGTGGGAGGGCAACGCACAGATACGCAGTATTTT. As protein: CSVVGGQRTDTQYF.

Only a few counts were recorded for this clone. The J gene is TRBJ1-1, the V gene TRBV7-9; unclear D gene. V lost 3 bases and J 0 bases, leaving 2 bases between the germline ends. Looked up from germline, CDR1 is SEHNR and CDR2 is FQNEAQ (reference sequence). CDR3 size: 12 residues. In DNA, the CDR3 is TGTGCCAGCAGCTTCTTGAACACTGAAGCTTTCTTT. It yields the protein CASSFLNTEAFF.

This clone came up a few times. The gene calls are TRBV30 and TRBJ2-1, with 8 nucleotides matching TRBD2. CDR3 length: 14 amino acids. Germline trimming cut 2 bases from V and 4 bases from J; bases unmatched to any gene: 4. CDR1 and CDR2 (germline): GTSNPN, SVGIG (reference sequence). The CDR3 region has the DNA TGTGCCTGGAGTCAGGCGGGAGGATACAATGAGCAGTTCTTC. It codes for CAWSQAGGYNEQFF.

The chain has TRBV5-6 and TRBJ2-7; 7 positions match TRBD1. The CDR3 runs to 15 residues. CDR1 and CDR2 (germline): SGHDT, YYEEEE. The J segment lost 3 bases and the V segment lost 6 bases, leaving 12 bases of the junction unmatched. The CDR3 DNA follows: TGTGCCAGCACCCCAACCGGGACAGCCAGCTACGAGCAGTACTTC. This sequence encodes CASTPTGTASYEQYF.

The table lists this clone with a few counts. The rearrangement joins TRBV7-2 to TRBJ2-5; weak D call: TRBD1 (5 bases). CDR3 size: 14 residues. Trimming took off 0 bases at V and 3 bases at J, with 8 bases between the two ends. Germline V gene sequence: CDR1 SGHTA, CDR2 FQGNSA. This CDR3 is CASSLAGHKETQYF. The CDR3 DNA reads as TGTGCCAGCAGCTTAGCGGGGCATAAAGAGACCCAGTACTTC. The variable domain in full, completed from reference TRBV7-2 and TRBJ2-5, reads GAGVSQSPSNKVTEKGKDVELRCDPISGHTALYWYRQSLGQGLEFLIYFQGNSAPDKSGLPSDRFSAERTGGSVSTLTIQRTQQEDSAVYLCASSLAGHKETQYFGPGTRLLVL.

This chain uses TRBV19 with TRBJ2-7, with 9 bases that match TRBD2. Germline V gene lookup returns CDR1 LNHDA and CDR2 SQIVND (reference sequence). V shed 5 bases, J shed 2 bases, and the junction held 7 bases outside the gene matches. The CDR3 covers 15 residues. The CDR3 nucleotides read TGTGCCAGTAGTCCGCGGACTAGCGCGGCCTACGAGCAGTACTTC. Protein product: CASSPRTSAAYEQYF.

The CDR3 loop is CSAWRGGRASGTDTQYF. The CDR3 coding sequence is TGCAGCGCCTGGAGAGGGGGCAGGGCTTCCGGTACAGATACGCAGTATTTT. This rearrangement joins TRBV29-1 to TRBJ2-3; TRBD1 matches 7 bases. CDR1 and CDR2 (germline): SQVTM, ANQGSEA. The CDR3 is 17 amino acids. V was clipped by 7 bases and J by 3 bases; unmatched bases: 19.

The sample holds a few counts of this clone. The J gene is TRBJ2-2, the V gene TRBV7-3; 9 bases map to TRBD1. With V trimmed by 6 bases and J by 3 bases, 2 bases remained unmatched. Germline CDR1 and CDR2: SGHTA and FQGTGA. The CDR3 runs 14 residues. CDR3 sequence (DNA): TGTGCCAGCAGTGGACAGGGGCACACCGGGGAGCTGTTTTTT. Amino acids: CASSGQGHTGELFF.

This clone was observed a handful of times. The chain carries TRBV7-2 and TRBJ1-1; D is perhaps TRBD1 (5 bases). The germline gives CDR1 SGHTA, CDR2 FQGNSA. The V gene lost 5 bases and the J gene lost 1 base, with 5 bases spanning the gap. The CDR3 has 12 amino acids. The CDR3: CASSDRNTEAFF. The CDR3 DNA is TGTGCCAGCAGCGACAGGAACACTGAAGCTTTCTTT.

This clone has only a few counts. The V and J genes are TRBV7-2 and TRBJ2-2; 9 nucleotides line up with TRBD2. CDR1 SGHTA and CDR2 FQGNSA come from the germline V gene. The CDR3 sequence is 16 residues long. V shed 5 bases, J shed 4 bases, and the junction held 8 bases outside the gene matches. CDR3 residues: CASSQIAGVATGELFF. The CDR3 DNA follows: TGTGCCAGCAGCCAAATAGCGGGAGTGGCCACCGGGGAGCTGTTTTTT.

This chain's CDR3 is CASSGETSGLNTGELFF. In DNA form, the CDR3 reads TGTGCCAGCAGCGGAGAAACTAGCGGTCTTAACACCGGGGAGCTGTTTTTT. The chain combines TRBV9 with TRBJ2-2, with 8 bases matching TRBD2. Germline values: CDR1 SGDLS, CDR2 YYNGEE. Trimming at V came to 3 bases and at J to 2 bases, leaving 9 bases not matched to a gene. The CDR3 consists of 17 residues.

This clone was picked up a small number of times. The CDR3 loop reads CASSLGVAKNIQYF. The CDR3, as DNA: TGTGCCAGCAGCTTAGGAGTAGCCAAAAACATTCAGTACTTC. This chain uses TRBV7-9 with TRBJ2-4; D not certain. This CDR3 spans 14 amino acids. CDR1 is SEHNR and CDR2 is FQNEAQ in the germline V gene (reference sequence). V lost 1 base and J lost 0, with 4 bases in between.

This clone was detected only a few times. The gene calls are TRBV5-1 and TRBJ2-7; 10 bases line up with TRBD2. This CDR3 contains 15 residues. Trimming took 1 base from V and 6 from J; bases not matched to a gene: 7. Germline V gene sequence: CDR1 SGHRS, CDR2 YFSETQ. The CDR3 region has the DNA TGCGCCAGCAGCTTGAGTCTAGCGGGAGCAGGCGAGCAGTACTTC. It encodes CASSLSLAGAGEQYF.

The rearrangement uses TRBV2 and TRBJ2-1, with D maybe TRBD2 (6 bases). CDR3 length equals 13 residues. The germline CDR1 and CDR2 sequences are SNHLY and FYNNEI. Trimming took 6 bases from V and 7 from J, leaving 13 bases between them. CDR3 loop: CASSQRERNEQFF. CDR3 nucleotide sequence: TGTGCCAGCAGCCAACGGGAGCGGAATGAGCAGTTCTTC.

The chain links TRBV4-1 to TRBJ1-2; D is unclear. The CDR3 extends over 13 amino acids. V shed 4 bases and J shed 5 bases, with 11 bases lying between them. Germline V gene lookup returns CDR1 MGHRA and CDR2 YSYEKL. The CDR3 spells CASSPPVAYGYTF. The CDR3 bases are TGCGCCAGCAGCCCCCCCGTGGCATATGGCTACACCTTC.

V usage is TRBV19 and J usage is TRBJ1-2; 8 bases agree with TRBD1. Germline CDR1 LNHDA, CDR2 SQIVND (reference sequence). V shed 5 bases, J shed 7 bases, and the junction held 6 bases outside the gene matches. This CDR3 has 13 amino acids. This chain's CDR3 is CASSQDRGSGYTF. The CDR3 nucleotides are TGTGCCAGTAGTCAAGACAGGGGAAGTGGCTACACCTTC.

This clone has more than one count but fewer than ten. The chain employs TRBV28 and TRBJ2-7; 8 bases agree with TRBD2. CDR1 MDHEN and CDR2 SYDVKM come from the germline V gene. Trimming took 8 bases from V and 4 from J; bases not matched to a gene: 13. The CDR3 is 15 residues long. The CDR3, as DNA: TGTGCCAGCGGGCCCCGGATCAGCGGGGGATACGAGCAGTACTTC. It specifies CASGPRISGGYEQYF.

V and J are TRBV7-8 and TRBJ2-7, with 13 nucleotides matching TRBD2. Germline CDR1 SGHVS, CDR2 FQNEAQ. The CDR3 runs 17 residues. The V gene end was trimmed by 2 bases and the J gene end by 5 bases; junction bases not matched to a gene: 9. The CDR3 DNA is TGTGCCAGCAGCTTAATGACTAGCGGGAGGAGGCTCCACGAGCAGTACTTC. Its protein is CASSLMTSGRRLHEQYF.

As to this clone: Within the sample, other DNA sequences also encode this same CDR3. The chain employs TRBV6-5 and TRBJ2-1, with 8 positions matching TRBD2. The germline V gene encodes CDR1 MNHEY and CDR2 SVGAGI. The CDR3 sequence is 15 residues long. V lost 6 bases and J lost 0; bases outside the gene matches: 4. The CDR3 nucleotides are TGTGCCAGCAGGTTAGCGGGAAGCTCCTACAATGAGCAGTTCTTC. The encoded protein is CASRLAGSSYNEQFF.